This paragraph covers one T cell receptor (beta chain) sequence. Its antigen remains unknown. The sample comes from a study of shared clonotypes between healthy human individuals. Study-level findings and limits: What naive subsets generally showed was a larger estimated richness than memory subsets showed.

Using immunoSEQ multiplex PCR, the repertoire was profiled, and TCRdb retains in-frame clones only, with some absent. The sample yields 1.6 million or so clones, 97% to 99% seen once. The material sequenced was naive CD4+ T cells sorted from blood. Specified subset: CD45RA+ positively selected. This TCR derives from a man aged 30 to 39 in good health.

DNA of the CDR3: TGCGCCAGCAGCTTGCTGTCACAGGGGGCTAATACCGGGGAGCTGTTTTTT. This gives the protein CASSLLSQGANTGELFF. This chain joins TRBV5-1 and TRBJ2-2; TRBD1 aligns across 9 bases. Per the germline V gene, CDR1 is SGHRS and CDR2 is YFSETQ. This CDR3 region has 17 residues. J was trimmed by 5 bases and V by 1 base; bases with no gene match: 9.